The rows below give T cell receptor beta chains drawn from one sample of a study of human T cells and chemical hapten exposure. TCRdb called the RACE reads again in MiXCR, with one record for every CDR3 protein. The sample lists about 46,000 distinct CDR3 sequences, about 9.4% seen once, with 14% in the top ten. This sample comprised whole blood, obtained in connection with sensitization to the hapten diphenylcyclopropenone (DPC). These receptors were obtained from a woman aged 35 to 49 with alopecia areata. Some clones in this sample may be carry-over from other donors' samples. CDR3s include the opening cysteine and the closing phenylalanine or tryptophan. Each record gives: J gene, D gene, V gene, clone size, CDR3 DNA, CDR3 protein. D genes are given only for firm matches. Clone size is not always given. Where it is, it says once, few, many or a class for expanded clones.

>TRBJ1-5|TRBD1|TRBV19|-
TGTGCCAGTAGCGAAGGACAGGGTGAAGAGCCCCAGCATTTT
CASSEGQGEEPQHF
>TRBJ2-3|TRBD2|TRBV6-1|many
TGTGCCAGCAGTGAAGCGCCGGGTAGCGGGGCAGATACGCAGTATTTT
CASSEAPGSGADTQYF
>TRBJ1-5|-|TRBV6-1|many
TGTGCCAGCAGTGAAGCGGATGACGGTCAGCCCCAGCATTTT
CASSEADDGQPQHF
>TRBJ1-3|-|TRBV7-6|-
TGTGCCAGCAGCTTAGGAAACACCATATATTTT
CASSLGNTIYF
>TRBJ2-5|-|TRBV9|many
TGTGCCAGCAGCGTAGTCGGACGGAGAGAAGAGACCCAGTACTTC
CASSVVGRREETQYF
>TRBJ1-4|-|TRBV7-9|-
TGTGCCAGCAGCCTCCCGGGACATGAGGAAAAACTGTTTTTT
CASSLPGHEEKLFF
>TRBJ2-6|-|TRBV19|-
TGTGCCAGTACCCCCTTGGATACTGGGGCCAACGTCCTGACTTTC
CASTPLDTGANVLTF
>TRBJ1-5|-|TRBV6-6|many
TGTGCCAGCAGTTATCCCCCCAATCAGCCCCAGCATTTT
CASSYPPNQPQHF
>TRBJ1-1|-|TRBV6-5|-
TGTGCCAGCAGTTTCCACTTTCAGAGGGGGGCGCGAGCTTTCTTT
CASSFHFQRGARAFF
>TRBJ2-3|-|TRBV5-1|many
TGCGCCAGCAGCTTGCATGACGGACCTAGCACAGATACGCAGTATTTT
CASSLHDGPSTDTQYF
>TRBJ1-6|-|TRBV5-6|-
TGTGCCAGCAGCTCCACACCAGAGAGATCACCCCTCCACTTT
CASSSTPERSPLHF
>TRBJ2-5|TRBD1|TRBV5-5|few
TGTGCCAGCAGCCGATGGGGGACAGGGGAAAAAGAGACCCAGTACTTC
CASSRWGTGEKETQYF
>TRBJ2-5|TRBD1|TRBV20-1|-
TGCAGTGCTAGAGAGAGGACAGGGCAAGAGACCCAGTACTTC
CSARERTGQETQYF
>TRBJ1-6|-|TRBV3-1|-
TGTGCCAGCTTCTGGGGTTCACCCCTCCACTTT
CASFWGSPLHF
>TRBJ2-1|-|TRBV3-1|-
TGTGCCAGCAGCCAAGACGACCGAGGGGATGAGCAGTTCTTC
CASSQDDRGDEQFF
>TRBJ2-3|-|TRBV7-8|few
TGTGCCAGCAGCTTTGGGGGGGCAACCACAGATACGCAGTATTTT
CASSFGGATTDTQYF
>TRBJ1-3|TRBD1|TRBV13|many
TGTGCCAGCAGCTGGGGACAGGGTCTAGGAAACACCATATATTTT
CASSWGQGLGNTIYF
>TRBJ1-5|-|TRBV6-5|many
TGTGCCAGCAGTTACACTCGGAATCAGCCCCAGCATTTT
CASSYTRNQPQHF
>TRBJ2-2|-|TRBV6-5|few
TGTGCCAGCAGGCTTTCAGGGGACCCCGGGGAGCTGTTTTTT
CASRLSGDPGELFF
>TRBJ1-1|-|TRBV20-1|many
TGCAGTGCTAAAGCTACAGGGCTGAACACTGAAGCTTTCTTT
CSAKATGLNTEAFF
>TRBJ1-6|-|TRBV4-1|many
TGCGCCAGCAGCCAATGGGGGCTGGTGGGGGGGCCTTCACCCCTCCACTTT
CASSQWGLVGGPSPLHF
>TRBJ2-3|-|TRBV5-1|many
TGCGCCAGCAGCTTGAGCCAGGGCCGCACAGATACGCAGTATTTT
CASSLSQGRTDTQYF
>TRBJ1-4|TRBD1|TRBV6-1|-
TGTGCCAGCAAGAGGCAGGGGGCAACTAATGAAAAACTGTTTTTT
CASKRQGATNEKLFF
>TRBJ2-7|-|TRBV3-1|-
TGTGCCAGCAGCCAATTGGGGGTCGAGCAGTACTTC
CASSQLGVEQYF
>TRBJ2-4|TRBD1|TRBV6-5|many
TGTGCCAGCAGTAAGGACAGGGCCACCTTTCTAGCCAAAAACATTCAGTACTTC
CASSKDRATFLAKNIQYF
>TRBJ2-1|TRBD1|TRBV28|many
TGTGCCAGCAGTGATAGGACAGGCTACAATGAGCAGTTCTTC
CASSDRTGYNEQFF
>TRBJ1-4|-|TRBV2|few
TGTGCCAGCAGTGAAGCACAGGGCCCTAATGAAAAACTGTTTTTT
CASSEAQGPNEKLFF
>TRBJ1-2|-|TRBV25-1|many
TGTGCCAGCAGTGAATACCCAGGTAGCTACTATGGCTACACCTTC
CASSEYPGSYYGYTF
>TRBJ1-6|TRBD1|TRBV7-3|many
TGTGCCAGCAGCTTAACTCTCCAAGGGGGCAGAATAAGAGATTCACCCCTCCACTTT
CASSLTLQGGRIRDSPLHF